Shown below are 21 T cell receptor beta chains from a single sample sequenced in a study of T cell responses to AZD1222 COVID-19 vaccine. TCRdb's copy holds only in-frame clones and misses some; the assay was immunoSEQ multiplex PCR. In the table there are 60,000 to 85,000 clones, around 84% of which are singletons. Specimen: peripheral blood, collected on day 0 of AZD1222 vaccination. These receptors came from an adult in good health.

This clone appeared once. The CDR3 DNA is TGTGCCAGCAGACCCCAGGGTATGAACACTGAAGCTTTCTTT. This encodes CASRPQGMNTEAFF. This chain links TRBV6-1 with TRBJ1-1; D is possibly TRBD1 (5 bases). The V gene's germline CDR1 is MNHNS and CDR2 SASEGT. The V end lost 6 bases, the J end lost 0 bases, and 11 bases lay between the germline ends. The CDR3 runs 14 residues.

The V gene is TRBV12-5, the J gene TRBJ2-3; tentatively, D is TRBD1 or TRBD2 (5 bases each). The V end lost 6 bases, the J end lost 5 bases, and 9 bases lay between the germline ends. Germline lookup yields CDR1 LGHNT and CDR2 FRNRAP. The CDR3 loop spans 12 amino acids. Written as DNA, the CDR3 is TGTGCTAGTGGCCGGGACCTAGATACGCAGTATTTT. This encodes CASGRDLDTQYF. The complete variable domain, with remaining parts taken from reference TRBV12-5 and TRBJ2-3, reads DARVTQTPRHKVTEMGQEVTMRCQPILGHNTVFWYRQTMMQGLELLAYFRNRAPLDDSGMPKDRFSAEMPDATLATLKIQPSEPRDSAVYFCASGRDLDTQYFGPGTRLTVL.

The count of this clone is one. The chain joins TRBV19 to TRBJ2-2; the match to TRBD1 covers 7 bases. Germline V gene lookup returns CDR1 LNHDA and CDR2 SQIVND (reference sequence). The ends lost 4 bases at V and 5 bases at J; junction bases unmatched: 7. This CDR3 comprises 15 residues. DNA for the CDR3: TGTGCCAGTAGTACCAACAGGGGTTCAACCGGGGAGCTGTTTTTT. Protein product: CASSTNRGSTGELFF. The variable domain in full, with the rest retrieved from reference TRBV19 and TRBJ2-2, is DGGITQSPKYLFRKEGQNVTLSCEQNLNHDAMYWYRQDPGQGLRLIYYSQIVNDFQKGDIAEGYSVSREKKESFPLTVTSAQKNPTAFYLCASSTNRGSTGELFFGEGSRLTVL.

This clone was observed a few times. The chain joins TRBV2 to TRBJ1-2; 7 positions agree with TRBD1. Trimming took 5 bases from V and 2 from J; bases not matched to a gene: 8. Germline V gene lookup returns CDR1 SNHLY and CDR2 FYNNEI. This CDR3 has 15 residues. The CDR3 DNA follows: TGTGCCAGCAGTTCCTACAGGGGTGGGAACTATGGCTACACCTTC. It is translated as CASSSYRGGNYGYTF.

CDR3 region: CASSPSNSPLHF. As DNA, the CDR3 is TGTGCCAGCAGTCCCTCCAATTCACCCCTCCACTTT. The genes are TRBV6-5 and TRBJ1-6; D gene ambiguous. This CDR3 is built from 12 residues. V gave up 5 bases and J gave up 7 bases, with 6 bases separating them. The germline CDR1 and CDR2 sequences are MNHEY and SVGAGI.

This chain uses TRBV2 with TRBJ1-2, with D perhaps matching TRBD1 (5 bases). This CDR3 region has 14 residues. The V and J ends lost 8 bases and 4 bases respectively, with 17 bases between them. CDR1 and CDR2 (germline): SNHLY, FYNNEI. CDR3 nucleotides: TGTGCCAGCGGGTCTCGCAGAGGGGCCTATGGCTACACCTTC. Amino acid sequence: CASGSRRGAYGYTF.

The gene calls are TRBV12-5 and TRBJ2-7, with TRBD1 as a possible D gene (6 bases). Trimming pared 6 bases from V and 0 bases from J, leaving 9 bases between. This CDR3 spans 13 amino acids. CDR1 LGHNT and CDR2 FRNRAP come from the germline V gene. The CDR3 nucleotides read TGTGCTAGTGGGAGGGGGTTCTCCTACGAGCAGTACTTC. Translating gives CASGRGFSYEQYF.

V and J are TRBV27 and TRBJ2-7; D is possibly TRBD1 (5 bases). The CDR3 runs 14 residues. The germline V gene has CDR1 MNHEY and CDR2 SMNVEV (reference sequence). Trimming cost V 9 bases and J 1 base, with 16 bases left between them. Written as DNA, the CDR3 is TGTGCCAGTAACCGAGGCAGGGCTTCCTACGAGCAGTACTTC. This encodes CASNRGRASYEQYF.

The rearrangement links TRBV7-9 to TRBJ1-2, with D tentatively TRBD1 (6 bases). The V end lost 5 bases, the J end lost 2 bases, and 12 bases lay between the germline ends. Germline CDR1 is SEHNR and CDR2 is FQNEAQ (reference sequence). The CDR3 runs 14 residues. CDR3 protein: CASSLGGRNYGYTF. The CDR3 DNA reads TGTGCCAGCAGCCTAGGGGGACGGAACTATGGCTACACCTTC. Based on the CDR3 plus reference TRBV7-9 and TRBJ1-2, the full variable domain is DTGVSQNPRHKITKRGQNVTFRCDPISEHNRLYWYRQTLGQGPEFLTYFQNEAQLEKSRLLSDRFSAERPKGSFSTLEIQRTEQGDSAMYLCASSLGGRNYGYTFGSGTRLTVV.

The chain is built from TRBV6-6 and TRBJ2-3; D gene ambiguous. Per germline, CDR1 MNHNY and CDR2 SVGAGI (reference sequence). This CDR3 region has 11 residues. The ends were cut back, 5 bases at V and 3 bases at J, with 3 bases in the middle. In nucleotides, the CDR3 is TGTGCCAGCAGTCAAACAGATACGCAGTATTTT. Translation gives CASSQTDTQYF.

The chain joins TRBV5-1 to TRBJ2-7; D may be TRBD1 (6 bases). Germline V gene sequence: CDR1 SGHRS, CDR2 YFSETQ. The CDR3 extends over 15 amino acids. Trimming left V 3 bases short and J 2 bases short, with 15 bases between. In nucleotides, the CDR3 is TGCGCCAGCAGCTGGGTCGCGACAGGTCCCTACGAGCAGTACTTC. This encodes CASSWVATGPYEQYF.

The chain recombines TRBV9 with TRBJ1-2; D is unclear. The CDR3 runs to 15 residues. The germline V and J ends were trimmed by 3 bases and 3 bases, with 15 bases remaining between them. The V gene's germline CDR1 is SGDLS and CDR2 YYNGEE. The CDR3 spells CASSADSGIYYGYTF. Here the CDR3 DNA reads TGTGCCAGCAGCGCCGACTCGGGAATCTACTATGGCTACACCTTC.

The chain joins TRBV19 to TRBJ2-1, with 10 nucleotides matching TRBD2. Losses at the gene ends were 5 bases for V and 4 bases for J; bases not matched to a gene: 5. The germline gives CDR1 LNHDA, CDR2 SQIVND (reference sequence). The CDR3 consists of 15 residues. The DNA for the CDR3 is TGTGCCAGTAGTTTCCCTAGCGGGAGTTACAATGAGCAGTTCTTC. As protein: CASSFPSGSYNEQFF.

The CDR3 DNA is TGTGCCAGCAGCCCTCAGATAGGGACAGTTGAAAAACTGTTTTTT. Its translation: CASSPQIGTVEKLFF. This chain joins TRBV9 and TRBJ1-4; 7 bases line up with TRBD1. Trimming cost V 4 bases and J 7 bases; bases outside gene matches: 10. The CDR3 spans 15 residues. Germline V gene sequence: CDR1 SGDLS, CDR2 YYNGEE.

Only a few counts were recorded for this clone. This chain joins TRBV7-9 and TRBJ2-2; D unclear. CDR1 and CDR2 from the germline V gene are SEHNR and FQNEAQ (reference sequence). Trimming took off 5 bases at V and 8 bases at J, with 9 bases between the two ends. CDR3 length equals 12 residues. CDR3 sequence: CASSPLGGELFF. The CDR3 coding sequence is TGTGCCAGCAGCCCACTTGGGGGGGAGCTGTTTTTT.

The chain links TRBV10-1 to TRBJ1-1, with 10 bases matching TRBD1. Germline trimming cut 3 bases from V and 7 bases from J; bases unmatched to any gene: 5. Germline CDR1 is WNHNN and CDR2 is SYGVQD (reference sequence). This CDR3 contains 14 residues. CDR3 residues: CASSDLRTGGEAFF. As DNA, the CDR3 is TGCGCCAGCAGTGACCTCCGGACAGGGGGTGAAGCTTTCTTT.

The rearrangement uses TRBV5-8 and TRBJ2-7; tentative D call: TRBD1 (6 bases). Deletions cut 7 bases from V and 3 bases from J, with 14 bases between. The CDR3 has 13 amino acids. Germline V lookup: CDR1 SGHTS, CDR2 YDEGEE. In nucleotides, the CDR3 is TGTGCCAGCGCGACGGGACATCACTACGAGCAGTACTTC. This translates into CASATGHHYEQYF.

The chain couples TRBV11-2 to TRBJ2-3; TRBD2 aligns across 9 bases. Germline assignment: CDR1 SGHAT and CDR2 FQNNGV. The V gene end was trimmed by 0 bases and the J gene end by 4 bases; junction bases not matched to a gene: 8. The CDR3 runs 17 residues. CDR3 in amino acids: CASSLDPAGGPSDTQYF. The CDR3 DNA is TGTGCCAGCAGCTTAGATCCTGCGGGGGGGCCCTCAGATACGCAGTATTTT.

The chain employs TRBV10-3 and TRBJ1-4; the D gene is possibly TRBD1 (5 bases). The V end was cut by 10 bases, the J end by 10 bases, with 19 bases between. The germline CDR1 and CDR2 sequences are ENHRY and SYGVKD. This CDR3 is 13 amino acids long. The CDR3 DNA follows: TGTGCCACGGGAATCGGCCAAACAGGAAAACTGTTTTTT. Its protein product is CATGIGQTGKLFF.

This clone is a singleton in its sample. The CDR3, as DNA: TGTGCCAGCAGTCAAATTACCCTAGCCAAAAACATTCAGTACTTC. Translation: CASSQITLAKNIQYF. The chain carries TRBV27 and TRBJ2-4; D is ambiguous. Germline assignment: CDR1 MNHEY and CDR2 SMNVEV (reference sequence). The CDR3 is made up of 15 amino acids. V was pared by 5 bases and J by 0 bases, with 11 bases between.

This clone was observed a few times. The CDR3 spells CASSLRSREKLFF. The CDR3 DNA reads TGTGCCAGCAGCTTAAGGTCTAGAGAAAAACTGTTTTTT. The chain has TRBV7-9 and TRBJ1-4; D remains unclear. V gave up 2 bases and J gave up 8 bases, with 9 bases separating them. The CDR3 length is 13 residues. Germline V CDR1 and CDR2: SEHNR, FQNEAQ (reference sequence). Full variable domain (missing parts from reference TRBV7-9 and TRBJ1-4): DTGVSQNPRHKITKRGQNVTFRCDPISEHNRLYWYRQTLGQGPEFLTYFQNEAQLEKSRLLSDRFSAERPKGSFSTLEIQRTEQGDSAMYLCASSLRSREKLFFGSGTQLSVL.